The 14 T cell receptor beta chains listed next were all sequenced from one sample in a study of blood T cell repertoires in COVID-19. TCRdb's table, derived via immunoSEQ multiplex PCR, lists solely in-frame clones and lacks some. The sample shows about 57,000 clones, around 90% of them seen only once. Sequences were obtained from peripheral blood. The receptors originated from a man aged 60 to 75 with acute or convalescent COVID-19.

The chain has TRBV21-1 and TRBJ1-2; TRBD1, the D gene given by the table, was not confirmed from the DNA. TRBV21-1 corresponds to a pseudogene. This CDR3 is 14 amino acids long. The CDR3 protein is CASNTWTGPYGYTF. In DNA form, the CDR3 reads TGTGCCAGCAATACGTGGACAGGGCCCTATGGCTACACCTTC.

This sequence joins TRBV29-1 and TRBJ2-6; 8 bases are a match to TRBD1. Germline loops: CDR1 SQVTM, CDR2 ANQGSEA. V lost 7 bases and J lost 2; bases outside the gene matches: 7. CDR3 length equals 15 residues. This CDR3 reads CSAVSGGTGANVLTF. CDR3 sequence (DNA): TGCAGCGCTGTATCAGGGGGCACTGGGGCCAACGTCCTGACTTTC.

The rearrangement links TRBV19 to TRBJ2-5, with a weak D call TRBD2 (6 bases). The CDR3 covers 15 residues. Germline CDR1 LNHDA, CDR2 SQIVND (reference sequence). The V end lost 4 bases, the J end lost 5 bases, and 17 bases lay between the germline ends. CDR3 sequence (DNA): TGTGCCAGTAGTAATGTTCGGCGTGGGGGGGAGACCCAGTACTTC. Protein sequence: CASSNVRRGGETQYF.

The chain combines TRBV11-3 with TRBJ2-7; 7 bases are a match to TRBD2. The CDR3 contains 15 residues. V gave up 3 bases and J gave up 1 base; unmatched junction bases: 6. In germline, CDR1 is SGHNT, CDR2 YENEEA. The chain's CDR3 is CASSFPSGGSYEQYF. The CDR3 nucleotides are TGTGCCAGCAGCTTTCCTAGCGGAGGATCCTACGAGCAGTACTTC.

The chain uses TRBV5-1 and TRBJ1-4; 7 bases align to TRBD1. CDR3 length equals 17 residues. Germline CDR1 is SGHRS and CDR2 is YFSETQ. V lost 4 bases and J lost 5; bases outside the gene matches: 14. CDR3 DNA sequence: TGCGCCAGCAGCATGGAGAGGGACAGCGTTTTAAATGAAAAACTGTTTTTT. It yields the protein CASSMERDSVLNEKLFF.

This chain uses TRBV6-1 with TRBJ1-1; no definite D call. Trimming removed 2 bases from V and 3 bases from J, with 7 bases in between. Germline V lookup: CDR1 MNHNS, CDR2 SASEGT. This CDR3 is 13 amino acids long. This CDR3 is CASSELRDTEAFF. The CDR3 DNA reads as TGTGCCAGCAGTGAACTTCGGGACACTGAAGCTTTCTTT.

This clone was recorded only once. V gene TRBV29-1 combines with J gene TRBJ2-1, with 11 bases matching TRBD1. CDR3 length: 13 amino acids. V trimming: 6 bases; J trimming: 6 bases; junction bases outside the gene matches: 4. Germline values: CDR1 SQVTM, CDR2 ANQGSEA. CDR3 DNA sequence: TGCAGCGTGGGTGGGACAGGGGGCAATGAGCAGTTCTTC. Residues: CSVGGTGGNEQFF.

The genes are TRBV28 and TRBJ2-7; 10 bases line up with TRBD2. Germline V gene lookup returns CDR1 MDHEN and CDR2 SYDVKM. The CDR3 length is 15 residues. With 5 bases clipped from V and 9 bases from J, the junction kept 13 bases outside the gene matches. CDR3 in DNA: TGTGCCAGCAGTCTCTTAGCGGGAGGTGCTCTCTCGCAGTACTTC. Protein: CASSLLAGGALSQYF. The entire variable domain, with the rest obtained from reference TRBV28 and TRBJ2-7, is as follows: DVKVTQSSRYLVKRTGEKVFLECVQDMDHENMFWYRQDPGLGLRLIYFSYDVKMKEKGDIPEGYSVSREKKERFSLILESASTNQTSMYLCASSLLAGGALSQYFGPGTRLTVT.

The chain combines TRBV5-1 with TRBJ1-1; D gene uncertain. Germline V gene sequence: CDR1 SGHRS, CDR2 YFSETQ. The CDR3 has 18 residues. The V and J ends lost 4 bases and 5 bases respectively, with 27 bases between them. The CDR3 DNA is TGCGCCAGCAGCCAAAACCCGGGAGGGCTCGGTCGAGGGACTGAAGCTTTCTTT. It yields the protein CASSQNPGGLGRGTEAFF.

The V and J genes are TRBV6-5 and TRBJ1-5; D is ambiguous. The CDR3 consists of 16 residues. Germline values: CDR1 MNHEY, CDR2 SVGAGI. The germline V and J ends were trimmed by 4 bases and 4 bases, with 17 bases remaining between them. The CDR3 loop is CASSSRGVGSNQPQHF. The CDR3 bases are TGTGCCAGCAGTTCCCGGGGAGTGGGCTCTAATCAGCCCCAGCATTTT.

The J gene is TRBJ2-1, the V gene TRBV9; TRBD2 might be the D (6 bases). Trimming removed 0 bases at V and 7 bases at J, with 14 bases between. This CDR3 spans 15 amino acids. From germline, CDR1 is SGDLS and CDR2 YYNGEE. In nucleotides, the CDR3 is TGTGCCAGCAGCGTAGAGGGGCTAGCGCTGAATGAGCAGTTCTTC. This translates into CASSVEGLALNEQFF.

The chain recombines TRBV5-1 with TRBJ1-3, with D uncertain. Trimming removed 0 bases from V and 0 bases from J, with 7 bases in between. The CDR3 loop spans 15 amino acids. Germline V gene data show CDR1 as SGHRS and CDR2 as YFSETQ. CDR3 nucleotide sequence: TGCGCCAGCAGCTTGGATGGGCACTCTGGAAACACCATATATTTT. This translates into CASSLDGHSGNTIYF. The full variable domain, rest sourced from reference TRBV5-1 and TRBJ1-3, is KAGVTQTPRYLIKTRGQQVTLSCSPISGHRSVSWYQQTPGQGLQFLFEYFSETQRNKGNFPGRFSGRQFSNSRSEMNVSTLELGDSALYLCASSLDGHSGNTIYFGEGSWLTVV.

The chain recombines TRBV7-3 with TRBJ1-2, with TRBD1 matching 7 bases. J lost 2 bases, V lost 4 bases, and 7 bases had no gene match. The CDR3 covers 15 residues. Germline V CDR1 and CDR2: SGHTA, FQGTGA. The CDR3 DNA follows: TGTGCCAGCAGCTCAACAGGGGCCACAAACTATGGCTACACCTTC. Its translation: CASSSTGATNYGYTF.

This clone has only a few counts. This chain uses TRBV23-1 with TRBJ2-7, with 7 nucleotides matching TRBD2. TRBV23-1 is identified as an open reading frame with a role that is uncertain. J was trimmed by 2 bases and V by 4 bases; bases with no gene match: 11. The length of the CDR3 is 16 residues. The chain's CDR3 is CASSLHPKLATYEQYF. CDR3 nucleotide sequence: TGCGCCAGCAGTCTTCACCCGAAACTAGCGACCTACGAGCAGTACTTC.